A selection of T cell receptor beta chains follows, all from one sample in a study of tumor and adjacent non-tumor tissue in lung cancer. TCRdb used MiXCR to reprocess the multiplex PCR reads, holding one entry per CDR3 protein. The sample records approximately 120,000 distinct CDR3 sequences, roughly 74% being singletons. The sample consisted of lung tumor tissue. These receptors were taken from a woman in her sixties with non-small cell lung cancer. CDR3s include the opening cysteine and the closing phenylalanine or tryptophan. Not all rows give a size; the values are once, few, many and, for expanded clones, a class.

>TRBJ2-5|-|TRBV5-6|15
CGSRFTVISGETQYF
>TRBJ2-1|-|TRBV19|14
CAASGTGTHNEQFF
>TRBJ2-7|many|TRBV20-1|13
CSAGGTSGYEQYF
>TRBJ1-2|-|TRBV6-5|13
CASGPGADYGYIF
>TRBJ2-5|few|TRBV11-2|15
CASSLGTGGAETQYF
>TRBJ1-1|many|TRBV20-1|13
CSPSIQGIDEAFF
>TRBJ1-6|-|TRBV6-6|13
CASRVRENSPLHF
>TRBJ1-1|-|TRBV11-1|13
CASSRDNNTEALF
>TRBJ1-1|-|TRBV12-3/TRBV12-4|12
CARSLRNTEAFF
>TRBJ2-1|-|TRBV11-3|17
CASSLELINGSQNEQFF
>TRBJ2-1|medium-sized|TRBV11-2|15
CASSKTGTAGSEQFF
>TRBJ2-3|-|TRBV7-8|18
CASSLAIGTGLRTDTHYF
>TRBJ1-2|-|TRBV19|14
CASSSSGDTYGYTF
>TRBJ1-2|-|TRBV20-1|11
CGSGTGDDYTF
>TRBJ1-3|-|TRBV11-1|15
CGSSLSSGRLYTIYF
>TRBJ2-7|-|TRBV4-2|13
CASSLGQTYEQYF